Shown below are 29 T cell receptor beta chains from a single sample sequenced in a study of shared clonotypes between healthy human individuals. Here immunoSEQ multiplex PCR was the method, and the copy in TCRdb shows in-frame clones only, minus some. The table has about 2.4 million clones, more than 80% seen once. The sample comprised naive CD4+ T cells sorted from blood. Subset described: CD45RA+ positively selected. The receptors were sampled from a man aged 18 to 35 in good health.

In this sample, this clone turned up once. V gene TRBV6-5 combines with J gene TRBJ2-5; TRBD2 might be the D (5 bases). V gave up 6 bases and J gave up 1 base, with 12 bases separating them. This CDR3 spans 14 amino acids. Germline V gives CDR1 MNHEY, CDR2 SVGAGI. CDR3 in DNA: TGTGCCAGCAGCCCTAGCTGGGCCCAAGAGACCCAGTACTTC. Residues: CASSPSWAQETQYF.

The gene calls are TRBV7-2 and TRBJ2-1, with D possibly being TRBD1 or TRBD2 (5 bases each). CDR3 length: 16 residues. CDR1 SGHTA and CDR2 FQGNSA come from the germline V gene. V lost 0 bases and J lost 0, with 9 bases in between. CDR3 protein: CASSLAGRYSYNEQFF. The CDR3 DNA reads TGTGCCAGCAGCTTAGCGGGACGGTACTCCTACAATGAGCAGTTCTTC.

The CDR3 reads CASSIGQGRGGYTF. DNA of the CDR3: TGTGCCAGTAGTATCGGGCAGGGGCGCGGCGGCTACACCTTC. The chain links TRBV19 to TRBJ1-2; a possible D gene is TRBD1 (6 bases). Germline CDR1 reads LNHDA; CDR2 reads SQIVND (reference sequence). This CDR3 comprises 14 residues. V lost 3 bases and J 8 bases, leaving 16 bases between the germline ends.

The chain carries TRBV12-5 and TRBJ2-7; D could derive from TRBD1 or TRBD2 (5 bases each). Germline values: CDR1 LGHNT, CDR2 FRNRAP. V lost 7 bases to trimming and J lost 1 base, with 11 bases between them. CDR3 length equals 13 residues. The CDR3 DNA follows: TGTGCTAGTGCCTGGGACGGATCCTACGAGCAGTACTTC. Translating gives CASAWDGSYEQYF.

The chain uses TRBV4-1 and TRBJ1-5; 7 bases are shared with TRBD1. V shed 4 bases and J 8 bases; nucleotides not matched to a gene: 14. Germline lookup yields CDR1 MGHRA and CDR2 YSYEKL. The CDR3 covers 16 residues. In DNA form, the CDR3 reads TGCGCCAGCAGCCCGCGATTAGAACAGGGGCCCAAGCCCCAGCATTTT. Translating gives CASSPRLEQGPKPQHF.

The V call is TRBV7-2, the J call TRBJ1-5; D is unresolved. The germline V gene has CDR1 SGHTA and CDR2 FQGNSA. The V end lost 5 bases, the J end lost 7 bases, and 18 bases lay between the germline ends. CDR3 length equals 15 residues. The CDR3 DNA follows: TGTGCCAGCAGCCCCCTGGCGGGCGCCCGGCAGCCCCAGCATTTT. Translation gives CASSPLAGARQPQHF.

This chain uses TRBV19 with TRBJ2-6; 8 bases fit TRBD1. The length of the CDR3 is 16 residues. Per the germline V gene, CDR1 is LNHDA and CDR2 is SQIVND (reference sequence). Losses at the gene ends were 6 bases for V and 2 bases for J; bases not matched to a gene: 6. The CDR3 protein is CASRRTGRTGANVLTF. The DNA for the CDR3 is TGTGCCAGTAGGAGGACAGGGAGAACTGGGGCCAACGTCCTGACTTTC. Variable domain in full (rest from reference TRBV19 and TRBJ2-6): DGGITQSPKYLFRKEGQNVTLSCEQNLNHDAMYWYRQDPGQGLRLIYYSQIVNDFQKGDIAEGYSVSREKKESFPLTVTSAQKNPTAFYLCASRRTGRTGANVLTFGAGSRLTVL.

In regard to this clone: Its ends do not fully match the called genes, so a read error is possible. The chain carries TRBV13 and TRBJ2-3; D gene ambiguous. This CDR3 region has 17 residues. The V gene's germline CDR1 is PRHDT and CDR2 FYEKMQ (reference sequence). The CDR3: CASTLILSRAGTDTQYF. The CDR3 nucleotides read TGTGCCAGCACCTTAATACTTAGTCGGGCCGGCACAGATACGCAGTATTTT.

In its sample, this clone was seen once. The chain combines TRBV5-1 with TRBJ2-7; unclear D gene. CDR1 and CDR2 (germline): SGHRS, YFSETQ. The ends were cut back, 0 bases at V and 6 bases at J, with 13 bases in the middle. The CDR3 runs 14 residues. CDR3 residues: CASSLAPQTSEQYF. The CDR3 DNA is TGCGCCAGCAGCTTGGCCCCCCAGACAAGCGAGCAGTACTTC.

V and J are TRBV18 and TRBJ2-4, with a tentative D call TRBD2 (5 bases). The V gene's germline CDR1 is KGHSH and CDR2 LQKENI. This CDR3 region has 13 residues. The ends were cut back, 0 bases at V and 5 bases at J, with 5 bases in the middle. The CDR3, as DNA: TGTGCCAGCTCACCACCGGGAGAAAACATTCAGTACTTC. It yields the protein CASSPPGENIQYF.

The CDR3 sequence is CSVEEVAGTQYF. The DNA of the CDR3 is TGCAGCGTTGAAGAGGTAGCCGGGACCCAGTACTTC. The J gene is TRBJ2-5, the V gene TRBV29-1; D call uncertain. The V gene's germline CDR1 is SQVTM and CDR2 ANQGSEA. CDR3 size: 12 residues. V was trimmed by 0 bases and J by 7 bases, leaving 9 bases between them.

V and J are TRBV29-1 and TRBJ2-3; 14 positions agree with TRBD2. The CDR3 sequence is 18 residues long. Germline values: CDR1 SQVTM, CDR2 ANQGSEA. V lost 7 bases to trimming and J lost 0 bases; unmatched junction nucleotides: 12. CDR3 DNA: TGCAGCGCCGTGGGACTAGCGGGAGTCAGCGGGAGCACAGATACGCAGTATTTT. Amino acid sequence: CSAVGLAGVSGSTDTQYF.

The rearrangement uses TRBV16 and TRBJ1-2, with a possible D match to TRBD1 (5 bases). The CDR3 is 14 residues long. The germline gives CDR1 KGHSY, CDR2 FQNENV. V lost 0 bases and J 3 bases, leaving 8 bases between the germline ends. CDR3 region: CASSQSGRDYGYTF. For the CDR3, the DNA is TGTGCCAGCAGCCAATCCGGCAGGGACTATGGCTACACCTTC.

This chain links TRBV19 with TRBJ2-7; 12 nucleotides align to TRBD2. The CDR3 is 15 residues long. The germline V gene encodes CDR1 LNHDA and CDR2 SQIVND (reference sequence). The CDR3 region is CPWGLAGGPASEQYF. DNA of the CDR3: TGTCCCTGGGGACTAGCGGGTGGCCCAGCGAGCGAGCAGTACTTC.

The rearrangement joins TRBV19 to TRBJ2-1, with 7 positions matching TRBD2. After removal of 5 bases from V and 5 bases from J, the junction contained 6 bases not matched to a gene. Germline V gives CDR1 LNHDA, CDR2 SQIVND (reference sequence). The CDR3 length is 14 residues. DNA of the CDR3: TGTGCCAGTAGTCGCGGGGCGGGAGACAATGAGCAGTTCTTC. It translates to CASSRGAGDNEQFF.

For this clone: Other DNA sequences in the same sample also yield this CDR3. V gene TRBV19 combines with J gene TRBJ1-6; the match to TRBD1 covers 8 bases. V gave up 5 bases and J gave up 6 bases; unmatched junction bases: 6. The CDR3 loop spans 15 amino acids. Germline CDR1 is LNHDA and CDR2 is SQIVND (reference sequence). As DNA, the CDR3 is TGTGCCAGTAGTTCCTGGACAGGGAGTAATTCACCCCTCCACTTT. Translating gives CASSSWTGSNSPLHF.

In DNA, the CDR3 is TGTGCCAGCAGTGTTACTAGCAGCTACCTTTACGAGCAGTACTTC. Amino acids: CASSVTSSYLYEQYF. The V gene is TRBV6-1, the J gene TRBJ2-7; TRBD2 might be the D (6 bases). V lost 4 bases, J lost 4 bases, and 17 bases lay in between. Germline V gives CDR1 MNHNS, CDR2 SASEGT. The CDR3 has 15 residues.

The J gene is TRBJ1-1, the V gene TRBV11-2; 7 nucleotides agree with TRBD1. CDR1 SGHAT and CDR2 FQNNGV come from the germline V gene. The CDR3 loop spans 14 amino acids. After removal of 4 bases from V and 4 bases from J, the junction contained 6 bases not matched to a gene. This CDR3 reads CASSSTGVFTEAFF. The CDR3, as DNA: TGTGCCAGCAGCTCCACAGGGGTATTCACTGAAGCTTTCTTT.

The J gene is TRBJ2-1, the V gene TRBV29-1, with D tentatively TRBD1 (6 bases). CDR3 length: 16 amino acids. The ends were cut back, 3 bases at V and 4 bases at J, with 19 bases in the middle. Germline CDR1 is SQVTM and CDR2 is ANQGSEA. The CDR3: CSVDWISGAAYNEQFF. The CDR3 bases are TGCAGCGTTGATTGGATTTCAGGGGCGGCGTACAATGAGCAGTTCTTC.

The chain carries TRBV5-1 and TRBJ2-7; the D gene is possibly TRBD2 (5 bases). Germline values: CDR1 SGHRS, CDR2 YFSETQ. V was pared by 2 bases and J by 4 bases, with 19 bases between. This CDR3 spans 16 amino acids. The CDR3 sequence is CASSLGGSVGNYEQYF. DNA for the CDR3: TGCGCCAGCAGCTTAGGAGGTTCGGTCGGGAATTACGAGCAGTACTTC.

This chain uses TRBV19 with TRBJ1-1; TRBD1 might be the D (6 bases). CDR3 size: 15 residues. The V end was cut by 5 bases, the J end by 7 bases, with 20 bases between. Germline CDR1 and CDR2: LNHDA and SQIVND (reference sequence). CDR3 sequence: CASSAITGTPGEAFF. The CDR3 bases are TGTGCCAGTAGTGCCATTACCGGGACACCCGGTGAAGCTTTCTTT.

J is TRBJ2-3 and V is TRBV30; D perhaps matches TRBD1 (5 bases). Looked up from germline, CDR1 is GTSNPN and CDR2 is SVGIG (reference sequence). This CDR3 region has 13 residues. V was trimmed by 5 bases and J by 6 bases, leaving 15 bases between them. CDR3 sequence: CAWSQGLLDTQYF. As DNA, the CDR3 is TGTGCCTGGTCGCAGGGTTTGCTCGATACGCAGTATTTT. The whole variable domain, remainder taken from reference TRBV30 and TRBJ2-3, is SQTIHQWPATLVQPVGSPLSLECTVEGTSNPNLYWYRQAAGRGLQLLFYSVGIGQISSEVPQNLSASRPQDRQFILSSKKLLLSDSGFYLCAWSQGLLDTQYFGPGTRLTVL.

The count of this clone is one. The chain joins TRBV4-1 to TRBJ2-7, with D tentatively TRBD1 (5 bases). The CDR3 length is 15 residues. CDR1 is MGHRA, CDR2 YSYEKL, per germline. V was trimmed by 3 bases and J by 1 base, leaving 13 bases between them. The CDR3 DNA sequence: TGCGCCAGCAGCCATGTGGACATCCCTTCCTACGAGCAGTACTTC. Translated: CASSHVDIPSYEQYF.

Regarding this clone: This sample also contains other DNA sequences that code for the same CDR3. The gene calls are TRBV2 and TRBJ1-5; tentative D call: TRBD1 (5 bases). Per the germline V gene, CDR1 is SNHLY and CDR2 is FYNNEI. Deletions cut 6 bases from V and 2 bases from J, with 11 bases between. The CDR3 has 14 amino acids. CDR3: CASSGGEGNQPQHF. CDR3 in DNA: TGTGCCAGCAGCGGGGGGGAGGGCAATCAGCCCCAGCATTTT.

The chain employs TRBV13 and TRBJ2-3; TRBD1 is a possible D gene (7 bases). The CDR3 is 14 amino acids. V was shortened by 4 bases and J by 7 bases, with 15 bases between the two germline ends. Looked up from germline, CDR1 is PRHDT and CDR2 is FYEKMQ (reference sequence). As DNA, the CDR3 is TGTGCCAGCAGCTCCCAGGGGGGATCAAATACGCAGTATTTT. Translated, it gives CASSSQGGSNTQYF.

V and J are TRBV19 and TRBJ1-5, with D uncertain. There are 15 residues in the CDR3. Trimming shortened V by 6 bases and J by 0 bases, and 12 bases separated the two germline ends. Germline CDR1 LNHDA, CDR2 SQIVND (reference sequence). The CDR3 DNA is TGTGCCAGTAGCAGACCGAGTACTAGCAATCAGCCCCAGCATTTT. Encoded protein: CASSRPSTSNQPQHF.

The chain has TRBV5-4 and TRBJ2-3, with unresolved D. V lost 0 bases and J lost 2, with 7 bases in between. CDR1 and CDR2 (germline): SGHNT, YYREEE (reference sequence). The CDR3 length is 14 residues. The CDR3 loop is CASSLDQNTDTQYF. For the CDR3, the DNA is TGTGCCAGCAGCTTGGACCAGAACACAGATACGCAGTATTTT. Full variable domain (outside the CDR3, taken from reference TRBV5-4 and TRBJ2-3): ETGVTQSPTHLIKTRGQQVTLRCSSQSGHNTVSWYQQALGQGPQFIFQYYREEENGRGNFPPRFSGLQFPNYSSELNVNALELDDSALYLCASSLDQNTDTQYFGPGTRLTVL.

The V gene is TRBV28, the J gene TRBJ2-5; 12 bases line up with TRBD2. The germline CDR1 and CDR2 sequences are MDHEN and SYDVKM. V shed 7 bases and J 4 bases; nucleotides not matched to a gene: 7. CDR3 length equals 15 residues. The CDR3 spells CASTELAGGSETQYF. The CDR3 nucleotides are TGTGCCAGCACTGAACTAGCGGGGGGATCAGAGACCCAGTACTTC. Using reference TRBV28 and TRBJ2-5 for the parts outside the CDR3, the full variable domain is DVKVTQSSRYLVKRTGEKVFLECVQDMDHENMFWYRQDPGLGLRLIYFSYDVKMKEKGDIPEGYSVSREKKERFSLILESASTNQTSMYLCASTELAGGSETQYFGPGTRLLVL.

The chain carries TRBV4-1 and TRBJ2-1, with 8 bases identical to TRBD1. The germline V gene has CDR1 MGHRA and CDR2 YSYEKL. J was trimmed by 9 bases and V by 0 bases; bases with no gene match: 19. This CDR3 comprises 19 residues. The CDR3, as DNA: TGCGCCAGCAGCCAAGATGGGGGTCAGGGGGCCCTCCTCCTTGGTGAGCAGTTCTTC. Protein: CASSQDGGQGALLLGEQFF.